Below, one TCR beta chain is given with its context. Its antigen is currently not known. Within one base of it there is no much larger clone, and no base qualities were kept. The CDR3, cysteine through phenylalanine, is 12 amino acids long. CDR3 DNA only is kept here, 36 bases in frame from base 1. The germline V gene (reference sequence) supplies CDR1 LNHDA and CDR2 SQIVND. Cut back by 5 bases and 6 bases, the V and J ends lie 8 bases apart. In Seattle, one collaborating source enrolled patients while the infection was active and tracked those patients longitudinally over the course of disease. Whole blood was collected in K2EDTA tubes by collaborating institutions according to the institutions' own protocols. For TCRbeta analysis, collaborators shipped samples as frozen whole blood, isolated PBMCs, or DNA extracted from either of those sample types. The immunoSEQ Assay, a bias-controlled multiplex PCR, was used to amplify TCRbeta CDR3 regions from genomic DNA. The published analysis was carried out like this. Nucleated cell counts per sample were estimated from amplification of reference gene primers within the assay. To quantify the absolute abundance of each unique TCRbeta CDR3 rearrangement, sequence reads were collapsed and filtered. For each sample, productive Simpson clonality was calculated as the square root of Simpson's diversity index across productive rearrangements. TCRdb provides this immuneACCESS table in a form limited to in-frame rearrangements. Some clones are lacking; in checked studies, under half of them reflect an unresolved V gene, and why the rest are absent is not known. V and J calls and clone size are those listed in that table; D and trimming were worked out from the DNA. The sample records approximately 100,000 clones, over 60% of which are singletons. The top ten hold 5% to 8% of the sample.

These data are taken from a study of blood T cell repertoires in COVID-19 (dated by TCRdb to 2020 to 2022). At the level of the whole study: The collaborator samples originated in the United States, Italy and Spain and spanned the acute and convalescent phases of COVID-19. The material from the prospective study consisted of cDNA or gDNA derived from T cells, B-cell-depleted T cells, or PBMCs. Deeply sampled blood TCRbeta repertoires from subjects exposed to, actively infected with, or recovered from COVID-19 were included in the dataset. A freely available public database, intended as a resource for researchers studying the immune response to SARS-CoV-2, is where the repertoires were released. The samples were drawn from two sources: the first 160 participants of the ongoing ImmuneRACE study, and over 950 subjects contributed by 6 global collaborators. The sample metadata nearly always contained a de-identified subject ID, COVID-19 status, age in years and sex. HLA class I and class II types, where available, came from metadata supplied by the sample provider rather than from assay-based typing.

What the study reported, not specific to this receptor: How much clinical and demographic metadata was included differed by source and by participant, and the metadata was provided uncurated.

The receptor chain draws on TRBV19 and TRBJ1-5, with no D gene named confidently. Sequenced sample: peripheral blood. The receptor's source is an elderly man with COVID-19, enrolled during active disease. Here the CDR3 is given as CASSGRAQPQHF. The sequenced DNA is TGTGCCAGTAGTGGGAGGGCTCAGCCCCAGCATTTT.